Given below is one T cell receptor beta chain in context. Its antigen is unknown. The source of the sample is a study of T cell repertoires in cytomegalovirus infection. Study background: From public TCR beta signatures came an indication of both CMV infection and matching HLA type. Regarding the study as a whole: HLA-C-restricted, CMV-specific TCR beta clonotypes were dominant ex vivo. Cumulative frequency (of public TCR beta family members) identified carriers of CMV plus the relevant HLA.

CDR1 and CDR2 from the germline V gene are MNHNS and SASEGT. V was shortened by 6 bases and J by 17 bases, with 22 bases between the two germline ends. CDR3 length equals 13 residues. TCRdb analysed the reads with MiXCR anew, one entry per CDR3 protein. The sample yields some 400,000 distinct CDR3 sequences, about 33% seen once. Sample: PBMCs. The V gene is TRBV6-1, the J gene TRBJ2-2; D possibly corresponds to TRBD1 (6 bases). The receptor's source is a human donor in good health (CMV status not recorded). Some clones in this sample may be carry-over from other donors' samples. CDR3 nucleotide sequence: TGTGCCAGCAGACCGACAGGCACCGGGGATCGTTTTTTT. It yields the protein CASRPTGTGDRFF.